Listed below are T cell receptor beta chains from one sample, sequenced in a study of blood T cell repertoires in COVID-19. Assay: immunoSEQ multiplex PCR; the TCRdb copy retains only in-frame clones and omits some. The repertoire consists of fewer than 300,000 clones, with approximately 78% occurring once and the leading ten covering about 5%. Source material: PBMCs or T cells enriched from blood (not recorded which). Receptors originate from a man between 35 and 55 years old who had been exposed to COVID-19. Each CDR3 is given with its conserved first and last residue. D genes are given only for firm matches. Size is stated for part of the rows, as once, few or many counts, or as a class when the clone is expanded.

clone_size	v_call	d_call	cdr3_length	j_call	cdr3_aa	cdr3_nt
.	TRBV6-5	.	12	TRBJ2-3	CASRRGPDTQYF	TGTGCCAGCCGGCGGGGCCCAGATACGCAGTATTTT
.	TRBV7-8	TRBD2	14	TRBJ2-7	CASSRWGGNYEQYF	TGTGCCAGCAGCCGATGGGGGGGAAACTACGAGCAGTACTTC
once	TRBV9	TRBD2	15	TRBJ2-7	CASSVGTSGLYEQYF	TGTGCCAGCAGCGTCGGGACTAGCGGACTCTACGAGCAGTACTTC
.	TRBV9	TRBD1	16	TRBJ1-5	CASSPSGTASNQPQHF	TGTGCCAGCAGCCCATCCGGGACAGCGAGCAATCAGCCCCAGCATTTT
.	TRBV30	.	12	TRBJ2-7	CAWSVRAYEQYF	TGTGCCTGGAGTGTCAGGGCCTACGAGCAGTACTTC
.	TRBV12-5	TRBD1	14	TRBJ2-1	CASGSGQGRDEQFF	TGTGCTAGTGGATCAGGACAGGGACGGGATGAGCAGTTCTTC
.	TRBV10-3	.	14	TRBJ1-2	CALRQGWENYGYTF	TGTGCCCTTAGGCAGGGGTGGGAAAACTATGGCTACACCTTC
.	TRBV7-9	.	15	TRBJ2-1	CASSLDGVGNNEQFF	TGTGCCAGCAGCTTAGACGGTGTCGGGAACAATGAGCAGTTCTTC
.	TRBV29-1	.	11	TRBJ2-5	CSVESQETQYF	TGCAGCGTTGAGTCTCAAGAGACCCAGTACTTC
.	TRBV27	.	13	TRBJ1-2	CASSFTGNYGYTF	TGTGCCAGCAGTTTCACAGGGAACTATGGCTACACCTTC
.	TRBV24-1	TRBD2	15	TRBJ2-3	CATSDPSGSTDTQYF	TGTGCCACCAGTGATCCTAGCGGGAGCACAGATACGCAGTATTTT
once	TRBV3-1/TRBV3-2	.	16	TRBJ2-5	CASSSPAWAGIETQYF	TGTGCCAGCAGCTCACCTGCGTGGGCCGGGATCGAGACCCAGTACTTC
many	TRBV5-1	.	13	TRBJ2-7	CASSSLSSIEQYF	TGCGCCAGCAGCTCACTAAGTTCTATCGAGCAGTACTTC
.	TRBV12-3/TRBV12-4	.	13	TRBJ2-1	CASSFPSRNEQFF	TGTGCCAGCAGTTTCCCGAGTCGGAATGAGCAGTTCTTC
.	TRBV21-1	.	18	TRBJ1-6	CASSPLCRERTYNSPLHF	TGTGCCAGCAGCCCCCTGTGTAGGGAGAGAACCTATAATTCACCCCTCCACTTT
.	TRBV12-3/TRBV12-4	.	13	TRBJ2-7	CASSPRVLDEQYF	TGTGCCAGCAGCCCACGGGTTCTCGACGAGCAGTACTTC
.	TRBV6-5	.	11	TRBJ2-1	CASSYSREQFF	TGTGCCAGCAGTTACTCGAGGGAGCAGTTCTTC
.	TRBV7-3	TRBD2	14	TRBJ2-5	CASSLGAGGETQYF	TGTGCCAGCAGCTTGGGAGCGGGAGGGGAGACCCAGTACTTC
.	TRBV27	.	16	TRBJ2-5	CASSLLVGSRVETQYF	TGTGCCAGCAGTTTGCTTGTAGGGTCCAGGGTGGAGACCCAGTACTTC
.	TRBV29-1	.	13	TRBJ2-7	CSVAVGSGYEQYF	TGCAGCGTGGCGGTTGGCAGCGGCTACGAGCAGTACTTC
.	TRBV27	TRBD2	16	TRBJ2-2	CASSSNPGLAIGELFF	TGTGCCAGCAGTTCAAATCCGGGACTAGCGATCGGGGAGCTGTTTTTT
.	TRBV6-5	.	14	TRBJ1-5	CASTKNQGNQPQHF	TGTGCCAGTACAAAAAACCAGGGCAATCAGCCCCAGCATTTT
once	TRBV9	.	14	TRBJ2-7	CASNLTGRDYEQYF	TGTGCCAGCAACCTAACGGGAAGGGATTACGAGCAGTACTTC
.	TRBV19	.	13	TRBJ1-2	CASSRVPNYGYTF	TGTGCCAGTAGCCGGGTCCCTAACTATGGCTACACCTTC
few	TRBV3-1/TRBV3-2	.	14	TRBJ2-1	CASSSQNVADEQFF	TGTGCCAGCAGCTCCCAAAACGTAGCGGATGAGCAGTTCTTC
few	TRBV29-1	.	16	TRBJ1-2	CSVGSDSANRVNGYTF	TGCAGCGTTGGCAGTGATTCAGCCAACCGGGTAAATGGCTACACCTTC
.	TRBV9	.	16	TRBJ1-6	CASATLDSSYNSPLHF	TGTGCCAGCGCTACCTTAGACAGCTCCTATAATTCACCCCTCCACTTT
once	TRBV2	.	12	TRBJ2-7	CASRQGSHEQYF	TGTGCCAGTAGGCAGGGGTCCCACGAGCAGTACTTC
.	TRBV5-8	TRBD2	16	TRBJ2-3	CASSLAGGLAGITQYF	TGTGCCAGCAGCTTGGCCGGGGGGCTAGCGGGAATTACGCAGTATTTT